The T cell receptor beta chain described here comes from a study of monozygotic twins with inflammatory bowel disease. This CDR3 region has 14 residues. CDR1 SNHLY and CDR2 FYNNEI come from the germline V gene. Broader study findings: TCRbeta diversity (inverse Simpson) was lower in IBD patients than in healthy co-twins.

Whole blood without T cell sorting served as the source of isolated total RNA. In preparing each TCR library, about 3.5 ug of total RNA was used. After re-calling the 5' RACE reads, TCRdb lists one entry per CDR3 protein, DNA absent. The repertoire table contains about 450,000 distinct CDR3 sequences. A note on this clonotype: The antigen is undetermined.

The TCR comes from a human donor with ulcerative colitis or Crohn's disease, or a healthy co-twin of an affected twin (not recorded which). The sequenced sample consisted of blood. This chain connects TRBV2 to TRBJ1-2. The CDR3 sequence: CASQDRGGGYGYTF.